This T cell receptor (beta chain) was obtained from a study of identical twins. This clonotype was seen a few times. Each CDR3 protein is one row after TCRdb ran MiXCR on the 5' RACE reads. Here the sample spans around 1.7 million distinct CDR3 sequences, 32% being singletons. The specimen sequenced was cord blood. The receptor was isolated from a newborn girl in good health.

CDR3 DNA sequence: TGTGCCAGCAACTCCGACAGGGCAGGGCAGGAGACCCAGTACTTC. This codes for CASNSDRAGQETQYF. This chain connects TRBV7-9 to TRBJ2-5; 7 positions agree with TRBD1. CDR1 and CDR2 from the germline V gene are SEHNR and FQNEAQ (reference sequence). The V gene end was trimmed by 7 bases and the J gene end by 5 bases; junction bases not matched to a gene: 13. This CDR3 region has 15 residues.